This TCR beta chain was observed in a study of cytomegalovirus exposure and HLA in healthy donors. At the level of the study: Caucasian-associated ancestry cluster membership applied to about 83% of several hundred genotyped donors. Overall study findings and caveats: Cytomegalovirus association was listed for 164 TCR beta chains. By HLA locus, TCR association rates varied in a later analysis, with DRB1 showing the most and HLA-C the fewest.

Germline V CDR1 and CDR2: SGHAT, FQNNGV. This CDR3 has 16 amino acids. V dropped 1 base and J dropped 0; count of bases not matched to a gene: 5. Regarding this clone: No antigen is known for it.

PCR amplification relied on 60 Vbeta primers (plus 13 Jbeta primers). Using immunoSEQ multiplex PCR, the repertoire was profiled, and TCRdb retains in-frame clones only, with some absent. The table has 150,000 or so clones, over 80% seen once. V gene TRBV11-2 combines with J gene TRBJ2-5, with 7 bases aligning to TRBD2. The source material was PBMCs. This clonotype originated in a man aged 50-60 years in good health and CMV-seropositive. The CDR3 bases are TGTGCCAGCAGCTTAGGGGGCGGGGGATACCAAGAGACCCAGTACTTC. Encoded protein: CASSLGGGGYQETQYF.